These 6 T cell receptor beta chains were sequenced from one sample in a study of blood T cell repertoires in COVID-19. Measured with immunoSEQ multiplex PCR; TCRdb has only the in-frame clones, and not every one. The sample has over 400,000 clones, approximately 90% seen once; the top ten hold approximately 8%. Sequenced input: PBMCs or T cells enriched from blood (not recorded which). The receptors derive from a woman in her sixties or seventies who had recovered from COVID-19.

The V and J genes are TRBV5-1 and TRBJ2-5; D is uncertain. Trimming left V 1 base short and J 3 bases short, with 10 bases between. Germline loops: CDR1 SGHRS, CDR2 YFSETQ. The CDR3 extends over 14 amino acids. The CDR3: CASSLNYEEETQYF. The CDR3, as DNA: TGCGCCAGCAGCTTGAATTACGAGGAAGAGACCCAGTACTTC.

The rearrangement joins TRBV5-1 to TRBJ2-3, with a possible D match to TRBD1 (7 bases). The CDR3 has 17 amino acids. Trimming removed 1 base at V and 5 bases at J, with 20 bases between. The germline CDR1 and CDR2 sequences are SGHRS and YFSETQ. The CDR3 spells CASSLQGGREFGDTQYF. The CDR3 region has the DNA TGCGCCAGCAGCTTGCAGGGGGGACGGGAATTTGGAGATACGCAGTATTTT.

The rearrangement uses TRBV5-1 and TRBJ1-6, with TRBD1 identical over 10 bases. The CDR3 has 16 residues. With 2 bases clipped from V and 9 bases from J, the junction kept 8 bases outside the gene matches. The germline V gene has CDR1 SGHRS and CDR2 YFSETQ. In DNA form, the CDR3 reads TGCGCCAGCAGCTTCTCTCCGGGACAGGGGAGTTCACCCCTCCACTTT. Encoded protein: CASSFSPGQGSSPLHF.

V usage is TRBV21-1 and J usage is TRBJ1-5; the table's TRBD1 call for D was not verified on the DNA. TRBV21-1 is a documented pseudogene. The CDR3 loop spans 11 amino acids. The CDR3 DNA sequence: TGTGCCAGCAGCAAATACAAGCCCCAGCATTTT. Its translation is CASSKYKPQHF.

The CDR3 DNA reads as TGTGCCAGCAGCCTTACAGGGGGCAACACCGGGGAGCTGTTTTTT. Its protein is CASSLTGGNTGELFF. The chain uses TRBV7-9 and TRBJ2-2; TRBD1 aligns across 9 bases. The CDR3 is 15 residues long. The J segment lost 2 bases and the V segment lost 5 bases, leaving 3 bases of the junction unmatched. The germline gives CDR1 SEHNR, CDR2 FQNEAQ (reference sequence). Full variable domain (rest looked up from reference TRBV7-9 and TRBJ2-2): DTGVSQNPRHKITKRGQNVTFRCDPISEHNRLYWYRQTLGQGPEFLTYFQNEAQLEKSRLLSDRFSAERPKGSFSTLEIQRTEQGDSAMYLCASSLTGGNTGELFFGEGSRLTVL.

The chain combines TRBV5-1 with TRBJ1-2; D may be TRBD1 (5 bases). Trimming shortened V by 0 bases and J by 4 bases, and 13 bases separated the two germline ends. Germline CDR1 SGHRS, CDR2 YFSETQ. The CDR3 runs to 15 residues. The CDR3 loop reads CASSLAWGSPYGYTF. In DNA form, the CDR3 reads TGCGCCAGCAGCTTGGCCTGGGGCAGCCCCTATGGCTACACCTTC.